What follows is one T cell receptor beta chain and its context. This clone came up a few times. The clone's antigen remains unknown. Base qualities are not recorded, but no much larger clone differs from it by a single base. To prepare the library, the immunoSEQ multiplex PCR assay was applied. For the multiplex PCR, a mixture combining 60 forward primers for TCR Vbeta segments and 13 reverse primers for TCR Jbeta segments was used. The CDR3 region of rearranged TCR beta genes was amplified from genomic DNA with a multiplex PCR assay. The Illumina HiSeq System was used to sequence the amplified TCR beta libraries as 87-base-pair reads. The original methods were these. In a later analysis, tens of millions of unique TCR beta chains were counted across the roughly 610 repertoires, and roughly 9.9 million of these chains were shared by at least two donors. Raw reads were error-corrected and collapsed into unique sequences by a nearest-neighbor algorithm in which closely related sequences were merged to remove PCR and sequencing errors. To assign V, D and J gene segments, CDR3 sequences were aligned to IMGT reference sequences. For a sequence to be retained, a match of at least six nucleotides was required to both a V gene segment and a J gene segment. Rearrangements were classified as productive when the CDR3 lacked stop codons and remained in frame with V and J, and all other rearrangements were classified as non-productive. CDR3 was defined according to IMGT convention as the region running from the second conserved V-encoded cysteine to the conserved J-encoded phenylalanine. The earlier analysis of 500 to 600 of the donors excluded sequences that lacked an unambiguous match to a single V gene segment. An earlier analysis of 587 of the donors classified V segments as functional when productive rearrangements were above 56.7% and as segregating when the standard deviation between donors was above 5%. A statistical classification framework was developed to diagnose cytomegalovirus status using the catalog of TCR beta chain sequences. In a later analysis, TCR nucleotide sequences were compared against IMGT/GENE-DB human TR gene sequences so that V and J genes could be assigned. The TCRdist pipeline was used in a later analysis to assign CDR3 sequences and most-parsimonious VDJ recombination scenarios. In a later analysis, each TCR beta chain was defined by its CDR3 amino acid sequence together with its V-gene family, and reads without a unique V-gene family were excluded. To address suspected cross-contamination and a sequencing artifact, a later analysis removed approximately 600 highly shared, low-generation-probability nucleotide sequences. In a later analysis, a clonal expansion index for each public chain was calculated from normalized within-repertoire ranks of inferred template counts. In a later analysis, generation probabilities were computed with a VDJ recombination model fitted to out-of-frame rearrangements, and the resulting probabilities were checked against IGoR. In a later analysis, TCR-TCR, TCR-HLA and TCR-CMV co-occurrence was scored with hypergeometric tests, and a repertoire-size bias correction was applied to TCR pairs. To estimate false discovery rates, a later analysis permuted the HLA or CMV assignments 20 times. In a later analysis, co-occurring TCRs were grouped using DBSCAN, with TCRdist sequence similarity added in when clustering inside HLA-allele-positive subsets. Repertoires with fewer than 30,000 or more than 120,000 public chains were left out of co-occurrence clustering, as were five repertoires with anomalous nucleotide sharing. What TCRdb holds here is the immuneACCESS table cut down to in-frame rearrangements. Part of the clones is not present; checked against another copy, under half of the missing clones reflect an unresolved V gene, and the others are unexplained. Clonal size and the V and J genes are those of that table, whereas D and trimming came from the DNA. Across this sample there are around 150,000 clones, with roughly 9.6% seen only once. Roughly 6.4% of the sample is held by the ten biggest clonotypes.

Spanning cysteine to phenylalanine, the CDR3 consists of 18 amino acids. The entry retains the CDR3 DNA only, 54 bases that are in frame from base 1. The trim is 1 base for V and 0 bases for J, with a gap of 13 bases between the germline ends. CDR1 is given as SGHVS and CDR2 as FQNEAQ, both from the germline V gene. This entry belongs to a study of cytomegalovirus exposure and HLA in healthy donors (dated by TCRdb to about 2017). Concerning the study at large: In an earlier analysis of about 560 of the donors, around 290 Gb of sequence data and 95 million to 130 million unique TCR beta sequences from about 179 million T cells were reported. Around 300 gigabases of sequencing data and approximately 80 million unique TCR sequences were included in an early release covering several hundred HLA-typed donors. The genetic ancestry cluster associated with self-reported Caucasian donors included 81% of the 398 genotyped donors. The study aimed to test whether signatures of past pathogen exposure could be identified by cataloging public T cell receptors. Using immunosequencing, the study profiled T cell repertoires from about 620 subjects and related those repertoires to cytomegalovirus serostatus. A separate validation cohort of some 130 different subjects was used in addition to the roughly 700-subject first cohort. High-throughput TCR immunosequencing, statistical association of individual TCRs with disease status, and machine learning were combined to predict cytomegalovirus infection status. A later analysis re-analyzed previously published TCR beta repertoires from hundreds of donors and added high-resolution HLA genotyping to study TCR occurrence patterns. The later analysis used no new phenotypic data to find candidate immune exposures, relying instead on TCR beta sequences and their occurrence across donors. To decide whether each TCR beta V gene segment behaved as functional or pseudogenic, an earlier analysis of some 580 of the donors relied on high-throughput TCR beta sequencing. Donor age, sex, ethnicity and CMV serostatus were compiled alongside the repertoire data. In a later genetic analysis, genome-wide SNP genotypes for about three fifths of the roughly 670 donors were used, and that subset was treated as a discovery cohort. All discovery cohort repertoires had been generated on a single sequencing platform. Class I and class II HLA loci were covered by the typing at four-digit resolution. Typing coverage differed by locus: A, B, C, DRB1 and DQB1 were typed in roughly 620-630 donors, DQA1 in around 500, DPA1 in approximately 610, and DPB1 in approximately 450. Because of strong linkage in the cohort, roughly five DR-DQ haplotypes were treated as single units for association and clustering. Among roughly 400 genotyped donors of the cohort, an average of approximately 230,000 unique TCR beta nucleotide sequences were sequenced per donor, roughly 18% of them non-productive. Results the study describes overall, beyond this receptor: A further reported finding was that TCR beta sequences accurately predicted the HLA-A and HLA-B alleles for most subjects in the first cohort. According to a later analysis, most CMV-associated TCR beta chains appeared to be HLA-restricted, and the HLA associations seemed to be driven largely by CMV exposure. A group of highly shared sequence variants was considered likely to be a technical artifact of the sequencing pipeline. In a later genetic analysis, fewer N-insertions in productive TCRs were reported among donors in an Asian-associated ancestry cluster than the 666-donor mean. Because HLA typing was unavailable for some donors at each locus, only the typed subset was used in association tests. Broadly in line with IMGT annotations, most TCR beta V segments showed up in productive rearrangements about 87% or about 30% of the time in an earlier analysis of 450 to 750 of the donors. A later analysis reported that several top co-occurrence clusters appeared linked to parvovirus B19, influenza, CMV and Epstein-Barr virus. In both the original and validation cohorts, the classifier was reported to diagnose cytomegalovirus status with high specificity and sensitivity. Roughly uniform sequencing depth across donors was assumed in presence/absence analyses, although this assumption may not hold. Correlated functional status among segregating V segments might be attributable to linkage disequilibrium, but an unknown experimental factor could not be ruled out. A later genetic analysis associated a missense DCLRE1C variant with V-gene and J-gene trimming of TCR beta chains, and an independent cohort replicated the association. The authors suggested that the approach could potentially be extended to other disease states and immunological phenotypes. At a false discovery rate of 0.05, a later analysis linked 15,000 to 20,000 TCR beta sequences to specific HLA alleles. Because counts were too low, 15 or so rarely observed V segments, including chromosome 9 orphons, were excluded from the earlier analysis of several hundred of the donors. Most TCR sequences were seen in very few donors, while some public TCRs were found in many individuals. The study listed approximately 160 TCR beta chains as associated with cytomegalovirus. Assigning TCR associations to individual alleles was difficult when HLA alleles, especially DR and DQ, strongly co-occurred. For the cohort, immune exposure information was limited to CMV serostatus. Some IMGT-functional V segments, including TRBV6-2 and TRBV6-3, could not be told apart with the 87-base-pair reads, so those segments were excluded. In vitro tests confirmed that a few of the cytomegalovirus-associated TCR beta chains recognize cytomegalovirus antigens. A later analysis found that HLA-associated TCR beta chains were more clonally expanded and had lower generation probabilities than equally common non-associated chains. Only TCR beta chains were sequenced in this cohort, and the absence of alpha or paired-chain data limited detectable features. According to a later analysis, TCR association rates differed among HLA loci, with DRB1 alleles showing the most associated TCRs and HLA-C alleles showing the fewest.

In total, approximately 700 healthy bone marrow donors made up the cohort. At the time of sampling, every cohort member was nominally healthy, though immune exposures that went unrecorded were likely present. The donor was CMV seropositive and belonged to the group of more than 250 seropositive cohort members. A peripheral blood sample was collected from each donor, and TCR beta sequencing was performed on peripheral blood mononuclear cells. The Qiagen DNeasy Blood Extraction Kit was used to extract genomic DNA from the blood cell samples. The sequence is built from TRBV7-8 and TRBJ1-6; no D segment can be confidently identified. The source material was PBMCs. This sequence was found in a woman between 40 and 50 years old in good health and CMV-seropositive. For the CDR3, the sequence is CASSLGVEGSSYNSPLHF. The nucleotide sequence is given as TGTGCCAGCAGCTTAGGTGTGGAGGGTAGCTCCTATAATTCACCCCTCCACTTT.